The rows below give T cell receptor beta chains drawn from one sample of a study of OX40 agonist ivuxolimab in advanced cancers. The data were produced by immunoSEQ multiplex PCR, yet TCRdb's version contains in-frame clones alone and is incomplete. The table lists tens of thousands of clones, 88% of them singletons. Here the sequenced sample was CD4+ or CD8+ T cells sorted from blood, taken in a trial of the OX40 agonist ivuxolimab. The receptor set was obtained from an adult with an advanced solid tumor such as melanoma, head and neck, liver or kidney cancer. Both conserved end residues are part of each CDR3. Fields, in order: D gene, CDR3 length, V gene, J gene, CDR3 protein, CDR3 DNA. D genes are given only for firm matches.

TRBD1	16	TRBV4-3	TRBJ2-2	CASSQDTGGRRGELFF	TGCGCCAGCAGCCAAGATACAGGGGGGAGGCGAGGGGAGCTGTTTTTT
NA	13	TRBV6-5	TRBJ1-2	CASSYEVNYGYTF	TGTGCCAGCAGTTACGAGGTTAACTATGGCTACACCTTC
NA	13	TRBV27	TRBJ2-7	CASSLYFPYEQYF	TGTGCCAGCAGTCTCTATTTTCCCTACGAGCAGTACTTC
NA	12	TRBV5-6	TRBJ1-5	CASSLGAQPQHF	TGTGCCAGCAGCTTGGGCGCTCAGCCCCAGCATTTT
TRBD1	18	TRBV4-1	TRBJ1-5	CASSQAGQGGYSNQPQHF	TGCGCCAGCAGCCAAGCAGGACAGGGCGGTTATAGCAATCAGCCCCAGCATTTT
NA	15	TRBV5-5	TRBJ1-2	CASSLDLGFLRGYTF	TGTGCCAGCAGCTTGGATCTGGGGTTTTTACGTGGCTACACCTTC
TRBD2	17	TRBV7-9	TRBJ2-5	CASSLRGAASGEGTQYF	TGTGCCAGCAGCTTAAGGGGCGCGGCGTCCGGGGAGGGGACCCAGTACTTC
NA	15	TRBV9	TRBJ2-2	CASSPEGQGTGELFF	TGTGCCAGCAGCCCCGAGGGCCAGGGCACCGGGGAGCTGTTTTTT
NA	15	TRBV11-2	TRBJ2-3	CASSLVGGSTDTQYF	TGTGCCAGCAGCTTAGTAGGTGGGAGCACAGATACGCAGTATTTT
TRBD1	16	TRBV28	TRBJ2-1	CASSSEQGTPYNEQFF	TGTGCCAGCAGTTCCGAACAGGGGACCCCCTACAATGAGCAGTTCTTC